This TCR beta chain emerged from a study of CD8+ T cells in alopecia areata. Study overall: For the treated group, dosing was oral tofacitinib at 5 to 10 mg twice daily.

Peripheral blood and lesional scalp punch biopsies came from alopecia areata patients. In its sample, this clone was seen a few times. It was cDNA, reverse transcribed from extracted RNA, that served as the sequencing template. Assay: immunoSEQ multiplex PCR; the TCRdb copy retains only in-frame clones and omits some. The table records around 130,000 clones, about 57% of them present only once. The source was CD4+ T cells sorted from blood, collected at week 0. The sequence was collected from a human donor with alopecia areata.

CDR3 residues: CASSLSRDRSYNEQFF. The CDR3 bases are TGTGCCAGCAGCCTATCCCGGGACAGGAGTTACAATGAGCAGTTCTTC. This chain connects TRBV7-6 to TRBJ2-1; TRBD1 matches at 8 bases. Germline V CDR1 and CDR2: SGHVS, FNYEAQ. The length of the CDR3 is 16 residues. The V segment lost 5 bases and the J segment 4 bases; nucleotides outside the gene matches: 10.